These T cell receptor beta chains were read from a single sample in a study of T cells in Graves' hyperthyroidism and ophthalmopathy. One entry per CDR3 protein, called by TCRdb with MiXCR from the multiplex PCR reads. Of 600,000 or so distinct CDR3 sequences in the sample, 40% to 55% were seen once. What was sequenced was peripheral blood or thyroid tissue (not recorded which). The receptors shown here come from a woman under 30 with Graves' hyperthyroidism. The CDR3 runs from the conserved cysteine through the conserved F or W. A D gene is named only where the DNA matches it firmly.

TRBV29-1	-	CSVAETGELFF
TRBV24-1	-	CASSEWGTGANVLTF
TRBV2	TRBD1	CASSSGQGVDYGYTF
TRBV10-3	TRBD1	CAISSLGTGRDDGYTF
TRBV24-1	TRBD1	CATSDVYRTGHTEAFF
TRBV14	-	CASSLTPGTISYGYTF
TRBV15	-	CATSRGPPNTGELFF
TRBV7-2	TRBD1	CASSLVGTDQYF
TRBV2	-	CASSEEGTKTQYF
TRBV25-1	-	CASSFQNYEQYF
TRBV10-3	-	CAISAGFPNSPLHF
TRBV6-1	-	CASSERWGPQETQYF
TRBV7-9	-	CASSLEGQGNSPLHF
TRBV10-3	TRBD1	CAAVTGYGDTEAFF
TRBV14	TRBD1	CASSQAGTDYEQYF
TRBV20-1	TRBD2	CSARLAGGPGELFF
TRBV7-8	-	CASSLAEGSNTGELFF
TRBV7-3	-	CASSLYQGAQYF
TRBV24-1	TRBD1	CAAGGGETQYF
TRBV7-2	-	CASSLAVGPSGYTF
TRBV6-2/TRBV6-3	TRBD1	CASSYGTGATGELFF
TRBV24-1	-	CATRPRQEKYEKLFF
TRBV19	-	CASSMDWEQYF
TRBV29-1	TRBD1	CSVVRGVDAFF
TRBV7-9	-	CASSLQGRAEAFF
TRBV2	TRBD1	CASSLGQGAWETQYF
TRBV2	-	CASTGFANEKLFF
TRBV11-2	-	CASSQEGSPLHF
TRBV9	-	CASSARASSGGYTF
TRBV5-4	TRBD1	CASSFRDRFSGANVLTF
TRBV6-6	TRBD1	CAIRDRVRETQYF
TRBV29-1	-	CSVEEYTVNTEAFF
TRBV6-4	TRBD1	CASSEVGQGATYGYTF
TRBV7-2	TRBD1	CVSSPRTGEGSPLHF
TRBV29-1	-	CSVLREYGYTF
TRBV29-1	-	CNVQGQLPGRRNTEAFF
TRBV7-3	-	CASSQVSSPEAFF
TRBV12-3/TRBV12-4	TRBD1	CASRPSDRANTEAFF
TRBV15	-	CATVGRDGRSGANVLTF
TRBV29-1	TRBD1	CSVTGRGDTQYF
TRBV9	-	CASSVGSHRQTEKLFF
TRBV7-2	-	CASSASPSTDTEAFF
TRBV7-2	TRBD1	CASSSRLASRGYEQYF
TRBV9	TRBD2	CASSGGLAGEGKTQYF
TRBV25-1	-	CASSEKGGTGVPNGYTF
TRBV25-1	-	CAGTGNGYTF
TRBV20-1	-	CSASPRVHTEAFF
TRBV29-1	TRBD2	CSVEGREGEQYF
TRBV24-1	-	CATSDLRDYTF
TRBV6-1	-	CASSRDGQPQHF